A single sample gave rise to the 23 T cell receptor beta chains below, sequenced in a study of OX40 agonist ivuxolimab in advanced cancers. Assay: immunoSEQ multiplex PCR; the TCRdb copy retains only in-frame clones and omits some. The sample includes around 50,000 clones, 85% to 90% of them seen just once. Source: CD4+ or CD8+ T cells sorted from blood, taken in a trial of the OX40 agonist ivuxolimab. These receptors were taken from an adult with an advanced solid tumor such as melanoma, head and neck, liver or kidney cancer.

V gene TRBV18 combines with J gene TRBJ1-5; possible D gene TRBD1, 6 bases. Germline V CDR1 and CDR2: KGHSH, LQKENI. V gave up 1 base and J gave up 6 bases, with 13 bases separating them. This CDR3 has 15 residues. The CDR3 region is CASSPQQGQSQPQHF. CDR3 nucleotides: TGTGCCAGCTCACCACAGCAGGGGCAGTCTCAGCCCCAGCATTTT.

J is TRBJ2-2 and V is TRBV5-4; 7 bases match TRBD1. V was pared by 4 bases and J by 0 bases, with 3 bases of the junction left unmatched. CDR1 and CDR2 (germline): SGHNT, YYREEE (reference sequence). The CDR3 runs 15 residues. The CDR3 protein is CASSGTVPNTGELFF. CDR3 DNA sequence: TGTGCCAGCAGCGGGACAGTCCCGAACACCGGGGAGCTGTTTTTT.

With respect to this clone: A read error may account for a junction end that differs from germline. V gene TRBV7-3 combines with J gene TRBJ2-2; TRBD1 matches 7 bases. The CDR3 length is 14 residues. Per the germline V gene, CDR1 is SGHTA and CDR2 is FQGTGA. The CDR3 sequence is CASSRDRYTGELFF. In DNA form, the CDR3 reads TGCGCCAGCAGCCGGGACAGATACACCGGGGAGCTGTTTTTT.

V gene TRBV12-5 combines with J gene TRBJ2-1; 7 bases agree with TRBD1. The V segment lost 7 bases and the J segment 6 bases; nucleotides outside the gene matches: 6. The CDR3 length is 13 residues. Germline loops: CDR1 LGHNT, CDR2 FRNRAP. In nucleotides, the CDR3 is TGTGCTAGTGCCCTCGACAGGGCCAATGAGCAGTTCTTC. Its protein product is CASALDRANEQFF. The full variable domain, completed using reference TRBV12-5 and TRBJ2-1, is DARVTQTPRHKVTEMGQEVTMRCQPILGHNTVFWYRQTMMQGLELLAYFRNRAPLDDSGMPKDRFSAEMPDATLATLKIQPSEPRDSAVYFCASALDRANEQFFGPGTRLTVL.

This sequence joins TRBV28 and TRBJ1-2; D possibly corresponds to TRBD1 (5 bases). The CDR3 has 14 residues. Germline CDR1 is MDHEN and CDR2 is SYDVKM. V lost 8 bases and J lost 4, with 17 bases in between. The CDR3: CASLGTRFSYGYTF. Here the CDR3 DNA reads TGTGCCAGCCTAGGGACGCGTTTTAGCTATGGCTACACCTTC.

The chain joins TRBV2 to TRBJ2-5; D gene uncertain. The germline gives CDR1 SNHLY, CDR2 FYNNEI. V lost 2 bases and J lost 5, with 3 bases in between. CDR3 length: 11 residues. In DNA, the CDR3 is TGTGCCAGCAGTGAATGGGAGACCCAGTACTTC. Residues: CASSEWETQYF.

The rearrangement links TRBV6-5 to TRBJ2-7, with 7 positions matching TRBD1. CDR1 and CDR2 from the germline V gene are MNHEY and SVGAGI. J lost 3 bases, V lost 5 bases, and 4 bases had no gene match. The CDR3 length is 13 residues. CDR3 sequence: CASSLGTDYEQYF. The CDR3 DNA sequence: TGTGCCAGCAGTCTCGGGACAGACTACGAGCAGTACTTC.

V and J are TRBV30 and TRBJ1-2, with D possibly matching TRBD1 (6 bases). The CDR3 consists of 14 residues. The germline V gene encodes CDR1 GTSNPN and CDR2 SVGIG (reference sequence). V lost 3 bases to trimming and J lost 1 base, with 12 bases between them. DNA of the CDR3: TGTGCCTGGAGCCGGACAGACTTTAACTATGGCTACACCTTC. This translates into CAWSRTDFNYGYTF.

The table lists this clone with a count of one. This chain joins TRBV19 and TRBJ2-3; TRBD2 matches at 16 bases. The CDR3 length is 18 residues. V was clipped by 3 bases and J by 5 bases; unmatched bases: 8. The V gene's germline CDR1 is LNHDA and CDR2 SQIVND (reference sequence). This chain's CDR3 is CASSIPGTSGRAGDTQYF. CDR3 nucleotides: TGTGCCAGTAGTATTCCTGGGACTAGCGGGAGGGCCGGAGATACGCAGTATTTT. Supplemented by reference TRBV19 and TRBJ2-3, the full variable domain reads DGGITQSPKYLFRKEGQNVTLSCEQNLNHDAMYWYRQDPGQGLRLIYYSQIVNDFQKGDIAEGYSVSREKKESFPLTVTSAQKNPTAFYLCASSIPGTSGRAGDTQYFGPGTRLTVL.

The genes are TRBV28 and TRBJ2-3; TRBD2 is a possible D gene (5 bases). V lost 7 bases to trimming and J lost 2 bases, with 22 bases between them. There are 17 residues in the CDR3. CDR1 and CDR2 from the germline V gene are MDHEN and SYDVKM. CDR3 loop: CASNPPLGSNPTDTQYF. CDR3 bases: TGTGCCAGCAATCCACCTCTAGGGAGTAACCCCACAGATACGCAGTATTTT.

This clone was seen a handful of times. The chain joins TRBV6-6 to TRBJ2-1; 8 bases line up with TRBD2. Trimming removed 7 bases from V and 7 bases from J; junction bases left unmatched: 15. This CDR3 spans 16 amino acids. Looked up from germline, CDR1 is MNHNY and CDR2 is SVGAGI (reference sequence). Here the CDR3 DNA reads TGTGCCAGCATAACCCGGAAGGCGGGAGGTCGGAATGAGCAGTTCTTC. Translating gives CASITRKAGGRNEQFF.

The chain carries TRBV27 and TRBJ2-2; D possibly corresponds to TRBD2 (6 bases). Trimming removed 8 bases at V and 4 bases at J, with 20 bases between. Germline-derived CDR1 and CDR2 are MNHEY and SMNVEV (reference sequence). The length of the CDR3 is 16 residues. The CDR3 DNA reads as TGTGCCAGCTCGGGCGGGATCATGTCGGGCACCGGGGAGCTGTTTTTT. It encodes CASSGGIMSGTGELFF.

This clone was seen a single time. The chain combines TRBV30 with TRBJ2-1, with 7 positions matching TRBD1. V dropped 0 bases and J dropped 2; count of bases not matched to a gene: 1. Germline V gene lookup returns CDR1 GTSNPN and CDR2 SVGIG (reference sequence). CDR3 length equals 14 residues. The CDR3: CAWSVTGAYNEQFF. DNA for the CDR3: TGTGCCTGGAGTGTAACAGGGGCCTACAATGAGCAGTTCTTC.

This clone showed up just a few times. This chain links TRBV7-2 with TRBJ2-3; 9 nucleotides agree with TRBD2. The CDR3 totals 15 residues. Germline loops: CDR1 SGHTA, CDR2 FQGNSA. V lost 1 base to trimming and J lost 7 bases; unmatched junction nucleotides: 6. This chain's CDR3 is CASSLVPSGEYTQYF. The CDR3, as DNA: TGTGCCAGCAGCTTAGTGCCTAGCGGGGAATATACGCAGTATTTT.

This chain's CDR3 is CASGLDPYRGMAAFF. Written as DNA, the CDR3 is TGTGCTAGTGGTTTGGATCCCTACAGGGGGATGGCGGCTTTCTTT. The chain carries TRBV12-5 and TRBJ1-1; 8 nucleotides match TRBD1. J gave up 11 bases and V 1 base, and 12 bases lay outside the gene matches. Germline CDR1 reads LGHNT; CDR2 reads FRNRAP. The CDR3 extends over 15 amino acids.

The CDR3 here is CASWVVAYPFSYEQYF. DNA of the CDR3: TGTGCCAGCTGGGTTGTAGCCTATCCGTTCTCCTACGAGCAGTACTTC. The V gene is TRBV5-4, the J gene TRBJ2-7, with unresolved D. Germline V gene data show CDR1 as SGHNT and CDR2 as YYREEE (reference sequence). The CDR3 length is 16 residues. Deletions cut 7 bases from V and 0 bases from J, with 20 bases between.

CDR3 region: CASSLKLVRGQGASSYNEQFF. CDR3 sequence (DNA): TGTGCCAGCAGCTTAAAGCTCGTGAGGGGACAGGGGGCGAGCTCCTACAATGAGCAGTTCTTC. The chain has TRBV7-3 and TRBJ2-1; 12 positions match TRBD1. J gave up 0 bases and V 1 base, and 13 bases lay outside the gene matches. Germline lookup yields CDR1 SGHTA and CDR2 FQGTGA. The CDR3 sequence is 21 residues long.

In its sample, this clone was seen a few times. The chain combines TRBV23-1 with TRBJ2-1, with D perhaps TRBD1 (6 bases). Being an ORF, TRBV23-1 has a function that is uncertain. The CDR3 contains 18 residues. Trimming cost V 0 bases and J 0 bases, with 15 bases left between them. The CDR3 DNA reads TGCGCCAGCAGTCAATCGGGGGCGAAGGGGTTCTCCTACAATGAGCAGTTCTTC. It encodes CASSQSGAKGFSYNEQFF.

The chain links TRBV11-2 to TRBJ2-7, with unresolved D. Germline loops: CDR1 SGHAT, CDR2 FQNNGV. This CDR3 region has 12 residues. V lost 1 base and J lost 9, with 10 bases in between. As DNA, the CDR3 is TGTGCCAGCAGCTTAGCCCCTCTTGGGCAGTACTTC. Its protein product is CASSLAPLGQYF.

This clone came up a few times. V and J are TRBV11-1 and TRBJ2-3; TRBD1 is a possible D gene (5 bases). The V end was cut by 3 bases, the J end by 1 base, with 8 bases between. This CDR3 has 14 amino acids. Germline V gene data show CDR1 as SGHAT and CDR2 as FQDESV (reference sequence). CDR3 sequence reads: CASSFQGGTDTQYF. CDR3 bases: TGTGCCAGCAGCTTTCAGGGCGGCACAGATACGCAGTATTTT.

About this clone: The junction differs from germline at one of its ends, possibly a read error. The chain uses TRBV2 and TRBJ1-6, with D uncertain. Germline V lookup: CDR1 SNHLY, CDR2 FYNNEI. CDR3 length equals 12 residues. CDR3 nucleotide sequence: TGTGCCACCAGTCCCTCGGATTCACCCCTCCACTTT. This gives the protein CATSPSDSPLHF.

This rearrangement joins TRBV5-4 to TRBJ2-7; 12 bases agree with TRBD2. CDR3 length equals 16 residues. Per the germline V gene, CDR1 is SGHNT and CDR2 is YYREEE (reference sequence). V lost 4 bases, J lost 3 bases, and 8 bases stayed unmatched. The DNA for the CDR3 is TGTGCCAGCAGCCCTGGGCTAGCGGGAGGGCTCTACGAGCAGTACTTC. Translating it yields CASSPGLAGGLYEQYF. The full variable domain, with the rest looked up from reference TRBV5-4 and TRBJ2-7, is ETGVTQSPTHLIKTRGQQVTLRCSSQSGHNTVSWYQQALGQGPQFIFQYYREEENGRGNFPPRFSGLQFPNYSSELNVNALELDDSALYLCASSPGLAGGLYEQYFGPGTRLTVT.

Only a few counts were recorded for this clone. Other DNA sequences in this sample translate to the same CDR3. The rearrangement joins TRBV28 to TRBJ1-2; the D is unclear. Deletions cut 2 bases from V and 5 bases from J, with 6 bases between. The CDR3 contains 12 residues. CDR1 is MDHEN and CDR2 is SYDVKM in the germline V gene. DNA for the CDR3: TGTGCCAGCAGTTTAATGAGTTATGGCTACACCTTC. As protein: CASSLMSYGYTF.